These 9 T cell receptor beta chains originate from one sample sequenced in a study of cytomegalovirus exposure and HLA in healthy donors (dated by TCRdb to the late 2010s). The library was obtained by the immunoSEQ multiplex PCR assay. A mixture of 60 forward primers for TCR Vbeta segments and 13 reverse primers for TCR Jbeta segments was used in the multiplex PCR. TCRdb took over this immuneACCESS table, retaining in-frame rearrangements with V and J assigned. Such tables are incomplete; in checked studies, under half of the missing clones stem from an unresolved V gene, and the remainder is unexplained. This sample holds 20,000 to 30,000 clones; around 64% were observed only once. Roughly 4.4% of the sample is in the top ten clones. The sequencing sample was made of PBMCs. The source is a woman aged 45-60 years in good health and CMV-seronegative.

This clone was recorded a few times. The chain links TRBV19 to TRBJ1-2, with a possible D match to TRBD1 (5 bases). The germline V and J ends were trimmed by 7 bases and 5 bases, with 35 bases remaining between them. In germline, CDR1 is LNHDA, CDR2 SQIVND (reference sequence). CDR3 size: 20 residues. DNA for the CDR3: TGTGCCAGTAAATTTGGTTCCCAGGCTGGGACTATCCGAGGTAGATATGGCTACACCTTC. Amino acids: CASKFGSQAGTIRGRYGYTF.

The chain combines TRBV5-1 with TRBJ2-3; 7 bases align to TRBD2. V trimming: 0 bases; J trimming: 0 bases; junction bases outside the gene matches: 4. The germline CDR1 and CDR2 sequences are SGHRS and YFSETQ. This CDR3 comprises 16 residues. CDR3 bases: TGCGCCAGCAGCTTGGGGGCTAGCGGTAGCACAGATACGCAGTATTTT. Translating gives CASSLGASGSTDTQYF.

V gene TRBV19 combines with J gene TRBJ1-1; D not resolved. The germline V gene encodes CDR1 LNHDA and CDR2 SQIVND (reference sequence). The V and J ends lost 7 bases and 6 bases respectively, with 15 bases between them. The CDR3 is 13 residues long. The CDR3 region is CASTWEGNPEAFF. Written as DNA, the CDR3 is TGTGCCAGTACCTGGGAGGGTAATCCTGAAGCTTTCTTT.

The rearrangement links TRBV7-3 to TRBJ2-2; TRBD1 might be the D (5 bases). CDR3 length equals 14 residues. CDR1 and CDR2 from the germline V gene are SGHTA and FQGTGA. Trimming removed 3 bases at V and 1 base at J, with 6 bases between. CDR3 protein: CASSFGQNTGELFF. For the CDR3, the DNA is TGTGCCAGCAGCTTCGGACAGAACACCGGGGAGCTGTTTTTT.

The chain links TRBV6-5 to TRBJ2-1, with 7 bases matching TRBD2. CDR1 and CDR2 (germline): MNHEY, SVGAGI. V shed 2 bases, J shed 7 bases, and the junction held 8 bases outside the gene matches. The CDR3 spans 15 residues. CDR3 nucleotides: TGTGCCAGCAGTTACGGGACTATGGTCTTTAATGAGCAGTTCTTC. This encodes CASSYGTMVFNEQFF.

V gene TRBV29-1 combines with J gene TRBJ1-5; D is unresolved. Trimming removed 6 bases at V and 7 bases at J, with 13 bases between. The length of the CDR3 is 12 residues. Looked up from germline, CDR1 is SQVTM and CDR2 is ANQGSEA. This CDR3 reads CSVKEGQQPQHF. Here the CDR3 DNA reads TGCAGCGTGAAGGAGGGTCAGCAGCCCCAGCATTTT.

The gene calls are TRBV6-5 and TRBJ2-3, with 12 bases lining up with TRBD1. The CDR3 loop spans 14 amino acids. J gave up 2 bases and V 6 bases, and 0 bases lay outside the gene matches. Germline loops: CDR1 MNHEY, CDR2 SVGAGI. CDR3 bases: TGTGCCAGCAGGGGACAGGGGGCCACAGATACGCAGTATTTT. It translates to CASRGQGATDTQYF.

This CDR3 is CASSKTGTGDGYTF. CDR3 sequence (DNA): TGTGCCAGCAGTAAAACCGGGACAGGGGATGGCTACACCTTC. The rearrangement joins TRBV6-5 to TRBJ1-2, with 10 bases fitting TRBD1. V trimming: 5 bases; J trimming: 6 bases; junction bases outside the gene matches: 6. Germline V gene sequence: CDR1 MNHEY, CDR2 SVGAGI. There are 14 residues in the CDR3.

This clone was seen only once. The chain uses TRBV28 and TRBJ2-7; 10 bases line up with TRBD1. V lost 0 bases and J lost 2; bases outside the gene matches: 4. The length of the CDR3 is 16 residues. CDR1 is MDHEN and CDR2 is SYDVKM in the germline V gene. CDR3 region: CASSLWGTGVPYEQYF. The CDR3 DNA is TGTGCCAGCAGTTTATGGGGGACAGGGGTGCCCTACGAGCAGTACTTC.